This TCR beta chain was identified during a study of cytomegalovirus exposure and HLA in healthy donors. This clone was found a few times. TCRdb keeps only in-frame clones here, not all; method: immunoSEQ multiplex PCR. The table has about 220,000 clones, approximately 86% seen once; the top ten hold about 2.7%. The CDR3 runs to 16 residues. Germline CDR1 reads SGDLS; CDR2 reads YYNGEE. V lost 4 bases to trimming and J lost 5 bases; unmatched junction nucleotides: 10. This receptor was taken from a young woman in good health and CMV-seronegative. The chain recombines TRBV9 with TRBJ2-2; 8 positions agree with TRBD1. The sequencing sample was made of PBMCs. The CDR3 DNA reads TGTGCCAGCAGCCCCCCCGGACAGGGATGGACCGGGGAGCTGTTTTTT. Its protein is CASSPPGQGWTGELFF. Supplemented by reference TRBV9 and TRBJ2-2, the full variable domain reads DSGVTQTPKHLITATGQRVTLRCSPRSGDLSVYWYQQSLDQGLQFLIQYYNGEERAKGNILERFSAQQFPDLHSELNLSSLELGDSALYFCASSPPGQGWTGELFFGEGSRLTVL.